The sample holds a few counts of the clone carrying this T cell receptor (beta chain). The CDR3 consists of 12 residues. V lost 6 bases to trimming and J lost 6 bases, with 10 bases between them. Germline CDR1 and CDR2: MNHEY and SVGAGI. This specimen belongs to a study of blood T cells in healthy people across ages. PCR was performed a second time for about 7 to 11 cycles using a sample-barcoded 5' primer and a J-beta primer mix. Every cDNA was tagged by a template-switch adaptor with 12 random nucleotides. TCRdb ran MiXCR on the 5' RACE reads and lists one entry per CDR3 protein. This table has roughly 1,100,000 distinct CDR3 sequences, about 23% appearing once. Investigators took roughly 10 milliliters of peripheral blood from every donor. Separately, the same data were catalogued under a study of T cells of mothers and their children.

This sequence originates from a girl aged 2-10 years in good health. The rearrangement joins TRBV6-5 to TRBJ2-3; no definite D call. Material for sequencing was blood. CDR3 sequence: CASRHPWDTQYF. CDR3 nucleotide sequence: TGTGCCAGCAGACACCCATGGGATACGCAGTATTTT.